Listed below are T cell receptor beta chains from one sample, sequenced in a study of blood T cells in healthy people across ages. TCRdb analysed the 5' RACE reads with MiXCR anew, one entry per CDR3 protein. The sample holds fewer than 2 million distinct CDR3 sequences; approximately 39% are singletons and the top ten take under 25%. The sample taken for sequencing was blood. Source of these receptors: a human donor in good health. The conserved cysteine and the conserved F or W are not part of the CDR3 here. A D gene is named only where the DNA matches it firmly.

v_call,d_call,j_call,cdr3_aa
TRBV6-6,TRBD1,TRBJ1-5,ASIMDRGGQPQH
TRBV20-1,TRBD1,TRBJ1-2,SAWDRGYGYT
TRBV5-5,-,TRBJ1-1,ASSLAWSTEAF
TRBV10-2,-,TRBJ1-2,ASKVAHDGYT
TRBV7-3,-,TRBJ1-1,ASSLGGLVTEAF
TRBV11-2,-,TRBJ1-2,ASSLEQGINYGYT
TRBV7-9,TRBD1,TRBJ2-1,ASSLALPGTGDNEQF
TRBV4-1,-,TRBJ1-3,ASSQDFDVGGGGNTIY
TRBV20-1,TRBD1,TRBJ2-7,SALRTGDGEQY
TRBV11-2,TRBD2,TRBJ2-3,ASSLYMGGGDTQY
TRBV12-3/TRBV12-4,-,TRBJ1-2,ASSLTEGNYGYT
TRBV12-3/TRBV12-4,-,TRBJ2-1,ASSPASEEQF
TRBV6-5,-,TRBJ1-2,ASSYRQYYGYT
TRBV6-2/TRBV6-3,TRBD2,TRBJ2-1,ASSPGLAGGQQF
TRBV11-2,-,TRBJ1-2,ASSPGPRLTDT
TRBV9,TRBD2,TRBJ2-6,ASSPYAGGPGANVLT
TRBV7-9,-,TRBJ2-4,ASSARVGKNIQY
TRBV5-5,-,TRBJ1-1,ASSFRQNWDTEAF
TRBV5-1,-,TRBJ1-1,ASSLARLRGTEAF
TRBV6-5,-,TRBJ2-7,ASSYGVGPEQY
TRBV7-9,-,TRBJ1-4,ASSYGGAANEKLF
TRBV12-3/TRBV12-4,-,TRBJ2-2,ASTSNTGELF
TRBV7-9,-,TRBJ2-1,ASSKEIPFNEQF
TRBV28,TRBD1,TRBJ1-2,ASSQTGRGGYT
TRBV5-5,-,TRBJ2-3,ASSLYNRPSTDTQY
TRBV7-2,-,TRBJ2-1,ASSRRGARKNEQF
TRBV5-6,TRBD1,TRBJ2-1,ASSFLRGQGWVEQF
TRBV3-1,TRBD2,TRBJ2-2,ASSHGLAGWGTGELF
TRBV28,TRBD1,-,ASITQYGTGHDEQY
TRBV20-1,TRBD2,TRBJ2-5,SARGAGGPETQY
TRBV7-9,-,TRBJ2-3,ASSLLWADSSTDTQY